This T cell receptor beta chain was profiled in a study of T cell repertoires in cytomegalovirus infection. Study-level background: Signatures in public TCR beta sequences pointed to both CMV infection and matching HLA type.

The germline CDR1 and CDR2 sequences are ENHRY and SYGVKD. Trimming took off 6 bases at V and 5 bases at J, with 17 bases between the two ends. This CDR3 has 15 amino acids. This clonotype was detected only a few times. TCRdb used MiXCR to reprocess the reads, holding one entry per CDR3 protein. The sample consists of about 400,000 distinct CDR3 sequences, less than 20% of them appearing once. Sequenced: PBMCs. V is TRBV10-3 and J is TRBJ2-1; TRBD1 is a possible D gene (6 bases). The receptor was isolated from a human donor in good health (CMV status not recorded). Some clones in this sample may be carry-over from other donors' samples. CDR3 DNA: TGTGCCATCAGGGACCCGGGACAAAGGAACAATGAGCAGTTCTTC. Residues: CAIRDPGQRNNEQFF.